The source of this T cell receptor beta chain is a study of T cells in Graves' hyperthyroidism and ophthalmopathy. This clonotype was observed at least ten times. From RNA transcripts, TCR beta CDR3 regions were amplified. With the HTBI primer set, the TCR CDR3 went through a first round of RT-PCR. Via MiXCR, TCRdb re-called the multiplex PCR reads, giving one row per CDR3 protein. The repertoire has 350,000 or so distinct CDR3 sequences, approximately 17% of them found once; the top ten carry about a third. The clonotype originates from a woman aged 25-40 years with Graves' hyperthyroidism that later progressed to Graves' ophthalmopathy. The sequenced sample consisted of blood.

Written as DNA, the CDR3 is TGCAGTCCAAAGGGGGGACGGGCTTTCTTT. Protein product: CSPKGGRAFF. This chain connects TRBV20-1 to TRBJ1-1; TRBD1 is a possible D gene (6 bases). Trimming left V 8 bases short and J 11 bases short, with 15 bases between. The CDR3 runs 10 residues. Germline values: CDR1 DFQATT, CDR2 SNEGSKA (reference sequence).